This TCR beta chain was documented in a study of Ad26.COV2.S vaccination and SARS-CoV-2 variants. For the study at large: Each vaccinee took Ad26.COV2.S intramuscularly, once or twice 56 days apart.

Note on this clone: Its antigen is still unknown.

Repertoires were generated with immunoSEQ multiplex PCR, while TCRdb's copy carries only in-frame clones and drops some. The repertoire holds 350,000 to 400,000 clones, with roughly 90% as singletons. Treatment reported: 15 to 20 received Ad26.COV2.S at low or high dose, single or two shots; about 5 received placebo; per-sample allocation not given. The investigators took samples on day 63 after the first vaccine or placebo injection. Donor was an adult aged 18-55 years in Boston. Built on an Ad26 vector, the vaccine expressed Wuhan-strain SARS-CoV-2 spike. General study results and limits: Relative to placebo recipients, vaccine recipients exhibited elevated spike-specific TCR breadth.

The germline V and J ends were trimmed by 4 bases and 0 bases, with 10 bases remaining between them. CDR3 length equals 15 residues. Germline V gives CDR1 PRHDT, CDR2 FYEKMQ (reference sequence). The clonotype originates from a person between 18 and 65 years old who received the Ad26.COV2.S COVID-19 vaccine or a placebo. The rearrangement uses TRBV13 and TRBJ2-1; maybe TRBD2 (6 bases). The source was peripheral blood, collected in a trial of Ad26.COV2.S vaccine versus placebo. CDR3 sequence (DNA): TGTGCCAGCAGCTCAGGAGGGAACTCCTACAATGAGCAGTTCTTC. Its protein product is CASSSGGNSYNEQFF.